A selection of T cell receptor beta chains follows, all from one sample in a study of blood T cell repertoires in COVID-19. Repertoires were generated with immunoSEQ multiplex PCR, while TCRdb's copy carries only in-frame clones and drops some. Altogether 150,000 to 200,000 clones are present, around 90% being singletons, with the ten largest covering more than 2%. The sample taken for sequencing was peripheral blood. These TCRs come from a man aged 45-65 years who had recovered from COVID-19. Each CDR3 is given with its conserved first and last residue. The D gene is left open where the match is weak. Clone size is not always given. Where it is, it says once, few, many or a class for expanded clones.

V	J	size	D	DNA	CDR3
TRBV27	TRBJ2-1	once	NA	TGTGCCAGCCGGGACACGTCCCCCGATGAGCAGTTCTTC	CASRDTSPDEQFF
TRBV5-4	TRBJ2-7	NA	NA	TGTGCCAGCAGCTTGGCAGGGACTCCTCCATGGACCTACGAGCAGTACTTC	CASSLAGTPPWTYEQYF
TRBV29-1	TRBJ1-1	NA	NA	TGCAGCGTCCCCCGCGGGGACTTGAACACTGAAGCTTTCTTT	CSVPRGDLNTEAFF
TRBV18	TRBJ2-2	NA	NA	TGTGCCAGCTCACCCTTGGCCCCTCCAAACACCGGGGAGCTGTTTTTT	CASSPLAPPNTGELFF
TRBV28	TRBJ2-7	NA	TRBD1	TGTGCCAGCAGTCCGGGGACAGGCCAACCCTACGAGCAGTACTTC	CASSPGTGQPYEQYF
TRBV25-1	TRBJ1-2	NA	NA	TGTGCCAGCAGTGCCGGGGGGCCCTATGGCTACACCTTC	CASSAGGPYGYTF
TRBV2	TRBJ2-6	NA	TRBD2	TGTGCCAGCAGTCAGCCTGCGGGAGGTATCTCTGGGGCCAACGTCCTGACTTTC	CASSQPAGGISGANVLTF
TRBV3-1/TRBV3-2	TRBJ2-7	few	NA	TGTGCCAGCAGCCAAATCGAGAACGAGCAGTACTTC	CASSQIENEQYF
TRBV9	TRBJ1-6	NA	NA	TGTGCCAGCAGCGTAGGAGGGTATGATAATTCACCCCTCCACTTT	CASSVGGYDNSPLHF
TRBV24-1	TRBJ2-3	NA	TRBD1	TGTGCCACCAGTCGGACAGGGTATGTAGATACGCAGTATTTT	CATSRTGYVDTQYF
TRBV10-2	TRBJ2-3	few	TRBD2	TGCGCCAGTACGGGGGGAAGCACAGATACGCAGTATTTT	CASTGGSTDTQYF
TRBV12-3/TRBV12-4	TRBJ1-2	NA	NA	TGTGCCAGCAGCCGGAACAGAAACTATGGCTACACCTTC	CASSRNRNYGYTF
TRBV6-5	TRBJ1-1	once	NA	TGTGCCAGCAGTTCGGCAGGGTGGAACACTGAAGCTTTCTTT	CASSSAGWNTEAFF
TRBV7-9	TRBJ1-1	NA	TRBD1	TGTGCCAGCAGCCCAGGGACAGGACCAATGAACACTGAAGCTTTCTTT	CASSPGTGPMNTEAFF
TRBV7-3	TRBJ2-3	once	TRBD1	TGTGCCAGCAGCTATAAGGGGGCCGGCACAGATACGCAGTATTTT	CASSYKGAGTDTQYF
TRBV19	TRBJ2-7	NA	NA	TGTGCCAGTAGTACCCACTACGAGCAGTACTTC	CASSTHYEQYF
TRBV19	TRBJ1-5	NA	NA	TGTGCCAGTAGTCTGCGGGTTAGCAATCAGCCCCAGCATTTT	CASSLRVSNQPQHF
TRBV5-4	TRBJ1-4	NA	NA	TGTGCCAGAGACATTATTCCGCGGGACCCAGAAAAGCTGTTTTTT	CARDIIPRDPEKLFF
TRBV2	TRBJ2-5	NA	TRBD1	TGTGCCAGCGATAAGCTAGGGACAGGGCAGGAGACCCAGTACTTC	CASDKLGTGQETQYF
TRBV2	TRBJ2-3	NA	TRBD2	TGTGCCAGCAGTGAACCTAGCGGGAGCACAGATACGCAGTATTTT	CASSEPSGSTDTQYF
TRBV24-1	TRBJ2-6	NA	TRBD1	TGTGCCACCAGTGACCGGACAGGGGACGGGGCCAACGTCCTGACTTTC	CATSDRTGDGANVLTF
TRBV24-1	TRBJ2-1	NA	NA	TGTGCCACCAGTCATTTGAGCGCGGGAGAGCAGTTCTTC	CATSHLSAGEQFF
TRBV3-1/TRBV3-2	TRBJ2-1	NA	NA	TGTGCCAGCAGCCAAGATCCGGTAATACAGGAGCAGTTCTTC	CASSQDPVIQEQFF
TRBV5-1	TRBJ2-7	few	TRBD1	TGCGCCAGCAGCTTGGAACCCCGGGACAGTTCCTACGAGCAGTACTTC	CASSLEPRDSSYEQYF
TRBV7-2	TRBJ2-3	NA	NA	TGTGCCAGCAGCTTAGGAGCGTCGGCGGATACGCAGTATTTT	CASSLGASADTQYF
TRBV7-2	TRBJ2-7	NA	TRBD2	TGTGCCAGCAGCTTAGATCCTAGCGGGGTAAGCGAGCAGTACTTC	CASSLDPSGVSEQYF
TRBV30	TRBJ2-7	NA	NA	TGTGCCTGGAGTGGTGGATCGGAACAGAACCTTTACGAGCAGTACTTC	CAWSGGSEQNLYEQYF